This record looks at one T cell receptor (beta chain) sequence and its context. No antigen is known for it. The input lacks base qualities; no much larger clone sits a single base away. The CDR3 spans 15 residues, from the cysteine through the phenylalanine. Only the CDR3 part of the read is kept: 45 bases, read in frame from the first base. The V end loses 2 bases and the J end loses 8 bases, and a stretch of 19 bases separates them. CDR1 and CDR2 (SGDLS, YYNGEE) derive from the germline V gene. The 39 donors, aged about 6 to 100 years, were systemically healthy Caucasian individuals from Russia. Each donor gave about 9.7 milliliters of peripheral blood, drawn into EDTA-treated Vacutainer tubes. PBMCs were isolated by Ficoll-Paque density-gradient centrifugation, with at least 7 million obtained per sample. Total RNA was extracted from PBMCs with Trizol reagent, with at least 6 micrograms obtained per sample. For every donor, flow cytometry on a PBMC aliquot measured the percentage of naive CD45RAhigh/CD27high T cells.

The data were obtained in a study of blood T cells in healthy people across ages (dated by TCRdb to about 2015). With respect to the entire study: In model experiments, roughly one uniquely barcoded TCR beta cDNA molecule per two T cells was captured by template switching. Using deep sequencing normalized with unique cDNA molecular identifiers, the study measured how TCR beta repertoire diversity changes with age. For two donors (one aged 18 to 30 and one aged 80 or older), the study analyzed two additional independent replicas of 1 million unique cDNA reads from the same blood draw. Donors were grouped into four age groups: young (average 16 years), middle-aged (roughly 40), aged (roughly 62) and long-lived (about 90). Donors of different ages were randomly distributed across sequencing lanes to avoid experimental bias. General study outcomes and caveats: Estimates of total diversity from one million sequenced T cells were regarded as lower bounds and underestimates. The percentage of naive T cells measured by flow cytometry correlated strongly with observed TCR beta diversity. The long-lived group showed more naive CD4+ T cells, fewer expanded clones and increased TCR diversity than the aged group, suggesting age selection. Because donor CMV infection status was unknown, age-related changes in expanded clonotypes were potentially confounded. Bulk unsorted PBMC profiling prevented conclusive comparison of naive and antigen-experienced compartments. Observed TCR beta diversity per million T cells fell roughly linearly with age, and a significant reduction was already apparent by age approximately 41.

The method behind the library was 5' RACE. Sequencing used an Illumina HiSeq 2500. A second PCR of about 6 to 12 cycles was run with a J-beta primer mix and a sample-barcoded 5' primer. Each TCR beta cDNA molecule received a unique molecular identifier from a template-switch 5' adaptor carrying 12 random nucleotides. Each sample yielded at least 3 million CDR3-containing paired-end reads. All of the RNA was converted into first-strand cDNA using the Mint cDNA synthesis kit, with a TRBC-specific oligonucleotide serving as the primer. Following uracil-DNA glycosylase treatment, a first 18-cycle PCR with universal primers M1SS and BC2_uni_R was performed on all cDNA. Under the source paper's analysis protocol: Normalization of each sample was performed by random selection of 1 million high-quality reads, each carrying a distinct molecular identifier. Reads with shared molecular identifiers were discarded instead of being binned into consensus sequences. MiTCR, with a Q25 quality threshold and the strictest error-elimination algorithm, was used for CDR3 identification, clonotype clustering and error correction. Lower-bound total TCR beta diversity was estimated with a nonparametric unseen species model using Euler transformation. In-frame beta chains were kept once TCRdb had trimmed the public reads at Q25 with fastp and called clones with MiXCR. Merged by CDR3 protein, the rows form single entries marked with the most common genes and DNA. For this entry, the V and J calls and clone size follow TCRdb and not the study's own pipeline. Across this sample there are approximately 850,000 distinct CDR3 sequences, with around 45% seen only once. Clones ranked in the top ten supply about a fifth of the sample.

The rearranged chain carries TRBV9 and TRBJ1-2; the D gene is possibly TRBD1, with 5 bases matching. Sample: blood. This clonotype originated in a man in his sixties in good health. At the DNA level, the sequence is TGTGCCAGCAGCGTCGAGCCCTCTCAGGGAGGAGGCTACACCTTC. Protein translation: CASSVEPSQGGGYTF.